Listed below are T cell receptor beta chains from one sample, sequenced in a study of chemoradiotherapy in HPV16-positive cancers. TCRdb's copy holds only in-frame clones and misses some; the assay was immunoSEQ multiplex PCR. The sample shows tens of thousands of clones, roughly 90% of them seen only once. The sample consisted of blood, taken from a patient who underwent chemoradiotherapy. These receptors originate from a human donor with HPV-associated anogenital cancer. CDR3s include the opening cysteine and the closing phenylalanine or tryptophan. A D gene is named only where the DNA matches it firmly. Clone size is given for some rows only: seen once, a few or many times, or a class if the clone is expanded.

-	TRBV5-4	-	TRBJ2-7	TGTGCCAGCAGCTTGGAGGCAGGGGGGGACGAGCAGTACTTC	CASSLEAGGDEQYF
TRBD1	TRBV19	-	TRBJ2-7	TGTGCCAGTAGTATAGGCGGACAGGGGTCCTACGAGCAGTACTTC	CASSIGGQGSYEQYF
-	TRBV4-3	-	TRBJ2-3	TGCGCCAGCAGCCAAGAAAGGGCGACAGATACGCAGTATTTT	CASSQERATDTQYF
TRBD2	TRBV4-3	-	TRBJ2-7	TGCGCCAGCAGCCGAGGACTAGCGGGGGACTACGAGCAGTACTTC	CASSRGLAGDYEQYF
-	TRBV19	-	TRBJ1-6	TGTGCCAGTAAGATTAGCGACAGCCTTAATTCACCCCTCCACTTT	CASKISDSLNSPLHF
TRBD2	TRBV19	-	TRBJ2-1	TGTGCCAGTAGTATGGCGTCTAGCGGGATAGTTGGGGCCTACAATGAGCAGTTCTTC	CASSMASSGIVGAYNEQFF
-	TRBV6-5	-	TRBJ2-3	TGTGCCAGCAGTTACCTGAATCCCGATACGCAGTATTTT	CASSYLNPDTQYF
-	TRBV5-1	-	TRBJ1-3	TGCGCCAGCAGCTTGGCCAGGACAGCTGGAAACACCATATATTTT	CASSLARTAGNTIYF
-	TRBV9	once	TRBJ2-5	TGTGCCAGCAGCCGAGAGCGGGCGGGGGAGACCCAGTACTTC	CASSRERAGETQYF
-	TRBV6-6	-	TRBJ2-7	TGTGCCAGCTCTGGGTCTAAGGGGGGGAACTCCTACGAGCAGTACTTC	CASSGSKGGNSYEQYF
-	TRBV11-3	-	TRBJ2-2	TGTGCCAGCAGCCCCAACACCGGGGAGCTGTTTTTT	CASSPNTGELFF
-	TRBV2	-	TRBJ1-5	TGTGCCACATCAGGGGCGGAACTTCAGCCCCAGCATTTT	CATSGAELQPQHF
-	TRBV7-9	-	TRBJ1-2	TGTGCCAGCAGCTTATTCGGGTCAGCTAACTATGGCTACACCTTC	CASSLFGSANYGYTF
TRBD1	TRBV6-5	-	TRBJ1-2	TGTGCCAGCATCAAACCAGGGACAGGCGAATACACCTTC	CASIKPGTGEYTF
-	TRBV5-1	-	TRBJ2-6	TGCGCCAGCAGCTTAGGGCACAGAAACTCTGGGGCCAACGTCCTGACTTTC	CASSLGHRNSGANVLTF
TRBD1	TRBV4-3	-	TRBJ1-2	TGCGCCAGCAGCCAAGGACAGGGGCCAGCTAACTATGGCTACACCTTC	CASSQGQGPANYGYTF
-	TRBV14	-	TRBJ1-2	TGTGCCAGCAGCCAAGACCTACGGAGGGGGTTCCATGGCTACACCTTC	CASSQDLRRGFHGYTF
TRBD2	TRBV5-4	-	TRBJ2-3	TGTGCCAGCAGCCCGGAGCCGGGACTAGGAGGAAATACGCAGTATTTT	CASSPEPGLGGNTQYF
-	TRBV5-8	once	TRBJ2-2	TGTGCCAGCAGCTTGGGGCCGGGTAACACCGGGGAGCTGTTTTTT	CASSLGPGNTGELFF
-	TRBV11-2	-	TRBJ1-1	TGTGCCAGCAGCTTAGTCATGGGGAATCCCAACACTGAAGCTTTCTTT	CASSLVMGNPNTEAFF
TRBD1	TRBV5-1	once	TRBJ2-7	TGCGCCAGCAGCTTGGGGCAGGGGGCGCGAGAGCAGTACTTC	CASSLGQGAREQYF
-	TRBV5-4	-	TRBJ2-3	TGTGCCAGCAGCTCCGCTCAATATGTCACAGATACGCAGTATTTT	CASSSAQYVTDTQYF
TRBD2	TRBV7-9	-	TRBJ2-3	TGTGCCCATTCTAGCGGGGAGCTAGATACGCAGTATTTT	CAHSSGELDTQYF
-	TRBV9	-	TRBJ1-2	TGTGCCAGCAGTAGGGACCGTCAGGATGGCTACACCTTC	CASSRDRQDGYTF
-	TRBV7-2	-	TRBJ2-4	TGTGCCAGCAGCTTAGGGGATCCCAAAAACATTCAGTACTTC	CASSLGDPKNIQYF
-	TRBV29-1	-	TRBJ1-4	TGCAGCGTTCGGGTGGACTTGACTAATGAAAAACTGTTTTTT	CSVRVDLTNEKLFF
-	TRBV18	-	TRBJ2-3	TGTGCCAGCTCACCACCGGGCTCACCGGGAGATACGCAGTATTTT	CASSPPGSPGDTQYF
-	TRBV29-1	-	TRBJ2-1	TGCAGCGTTGTTGGCACCAGCCATGAGCAGTTCTTC	CSVVGTSHEQFF
-	TRBV30	-	TRBJ1-5	TGTGCCTGGGCACGCGATAGCAATCAGCCCCAGCATTTT	CAWARDSNQPQHF
-	TRBV30	-	TRBJ2-1	TGTGCCTGGAGTTGGGGGGTTTCCTACAATGAGCAGTTCTTC	CAWSWGVSYNEQFF
-	TRBV30	-	TRBJ1-3	TGTGCCTGGAGTCCTTCTGGTGTAGGGGGCTCTGGAAACACCATATATTTT	CAWSPSGVGGSGNTIYF
-	TRBV6-6	-	TRBJ1-1	TGTGCCAGCAGTCTCGGGGGACATTTGGAAGCTTTCTTT	CASSLGGHLEAFF
TRBD1	TRBV5-4	-	TRBJ1-1	TGTGCCAGCAGCTTGGGACAGGGGGCAAGTACTGAAGCTTTCTTT	CASSLGQGASTEAFF
-	TRBV25-1	-	TRBJ1-2	TGTGCCAGCAGTCCCGGGACCCACTATGGCTACACCTTC	CASSPGTHYGYTF
-	TRBV30	-	TRBJ2-5	TGTGCCTGGAGGCAGCCGGGGGGCCCGGAGACCCAGTACTTC	CAWRQPGGPETQYF
-	TRBV10-3	-	TRBJ2-5	TGTGCCATCAGTGCGGTGGGGGAGACCCAGTACTTC	CAISAVGETQYF
-	TRBV5-5	-	TRBJ1-2	TGTGCCAGCAGCTTGGAGGAGGGCCGCTATGGCTACACCTTC	CASSLEEGRYGYTF
TRBD2	TRBV18	-	TRBJ2-1	TGTGCCAGCTCACCAAGACTAGCGGGAGTGAATGAGCAGTTCTTC	CASSPRLAGVNEQFF
TRBD1	TRBV7-9	few	TRBJ1-1	TGTGCCAGCACCCAGGGGGACATGAACACTGAAGCTTTCTTT	CASTQGDMNTEAFF
-	TRBV9	once	TRBJ2-3	TGTGCCAGCAGCGTAGTAGGTAGGAGCACAGATACGCAGTATTTT	CASSVVGRSTDTQYF
TRBD2	TRBV29-1	-	TRBJ2-7	TGCAGCTGCTCGTGGACTAGCGGAGCCCCCTACGAGCAGTACTTC	CSCSWTSGAPYEQYF
TRBD2	TRBV4-1	-	TRBJ2-1	TGCGCCAGCAGCCAAGATTGGACTAGCGGGTCCAATGAGCAGTTCTTC	CASSQDWTSGSNEQFF
-	TRBV6-5	-	TRBJ1-4	TGTGCCAGTCAACGGGGGGTAAGAGAAAAACTGTTTTTT	CASQRGVREKLFF
-	TRBV7-2	-	TRBJ1-1	TGTGCCAGCAGCTTGCCCGGGGGAATGAGCACTGAAGCTTTCTTT	CASSLPGGMSTEAFF
-	TRBV9	-	TRBJ1-2	TGTGCCAGCAGCGTCCAGGTTACCAGTACCCATGGCTACACCTTC	CASSVQVTSTHGYTF
-	TRBV9	few	TRBJ1-5	TGTGCCAGCAGCGTGGACGGGCAGAGGCAGCCCCAGCATTTT	CASSVDGQRQPQHF
-	TRBV6-6	-	TRBJ2-1	TGTGCCAGCATCAACGACGGGGTCTCCTACAATGAGCAGTTCTTC	CASINDGVSYNEQFF
-	TRBV7-2	-	TRBJ1-6	TGTGCCAGCAGCCCTCGCAGGGGCAGACGGGGACCCCTCCACTTT	CASSPRRGRRGPLHF
TRBD2	TRBV7-6	-	TRBJ2-7	TGTGCCAGCACTATTAGCGGGGGCAGGGGGGACCACGAGCAGTACTTC	CASTISGGRGDHEQYF
TRBD1	TRBV9	-	TRBJ1-2	TGTGCCAGCAGCGGGGGACAGGTCTATGGCTACACCTTC	CASSGGQVYGYTF
-	TRBV10-3	-	TRBJ1-1	TGTGCCATCAGTGACGGACAGATAAACACTGAAGCTTTCTTT	CAISDGQINTEAFF
-	TRBV9	-	TRBJ2-7	TGTGCCAGCAGCCCCACAGGGTACGAAGGCGAGCAGTACTTC	CASSPTGYEGEQYF
TRBD1	TRBV7-9	-	TRBJ1-1	TGTGCCAGCAGCCCCGACGGGGACAGGGTCCACGAAGCTTTCTTT	CASSPDGDRVHEAFF